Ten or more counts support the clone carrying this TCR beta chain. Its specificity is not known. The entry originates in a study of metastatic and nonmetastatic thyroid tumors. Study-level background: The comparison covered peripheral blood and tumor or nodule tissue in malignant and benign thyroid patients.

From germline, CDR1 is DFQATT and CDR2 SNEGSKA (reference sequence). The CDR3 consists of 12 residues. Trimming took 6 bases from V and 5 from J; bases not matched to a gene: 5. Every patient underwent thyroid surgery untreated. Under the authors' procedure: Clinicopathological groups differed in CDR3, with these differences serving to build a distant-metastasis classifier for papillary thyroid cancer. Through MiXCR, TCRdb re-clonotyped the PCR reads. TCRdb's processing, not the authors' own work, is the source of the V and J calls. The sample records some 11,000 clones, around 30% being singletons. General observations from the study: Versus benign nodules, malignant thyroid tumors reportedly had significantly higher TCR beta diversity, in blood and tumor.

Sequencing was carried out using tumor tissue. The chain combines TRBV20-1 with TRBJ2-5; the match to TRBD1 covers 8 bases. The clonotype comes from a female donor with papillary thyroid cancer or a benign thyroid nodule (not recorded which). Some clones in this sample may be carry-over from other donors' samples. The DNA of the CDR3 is TGCAGTGCCACCACAGGGGGGGAGACCCAGTACTTC. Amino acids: CSATTGGETQYF.